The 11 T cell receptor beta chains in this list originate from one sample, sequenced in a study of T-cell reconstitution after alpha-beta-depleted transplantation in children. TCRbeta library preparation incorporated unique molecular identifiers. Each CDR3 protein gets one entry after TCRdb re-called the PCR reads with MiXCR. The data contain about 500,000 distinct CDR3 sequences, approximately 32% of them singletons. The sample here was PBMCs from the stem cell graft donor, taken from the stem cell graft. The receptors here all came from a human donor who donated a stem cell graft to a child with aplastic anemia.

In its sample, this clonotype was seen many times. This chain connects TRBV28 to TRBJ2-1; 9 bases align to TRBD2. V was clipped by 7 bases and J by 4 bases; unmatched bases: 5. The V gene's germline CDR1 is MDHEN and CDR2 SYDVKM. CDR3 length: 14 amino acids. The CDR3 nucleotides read TGTGCCAGCATCCTGACTAGCGGTTACAATGAGCAGTTCTTC. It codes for CASILTSGYNEQFF.

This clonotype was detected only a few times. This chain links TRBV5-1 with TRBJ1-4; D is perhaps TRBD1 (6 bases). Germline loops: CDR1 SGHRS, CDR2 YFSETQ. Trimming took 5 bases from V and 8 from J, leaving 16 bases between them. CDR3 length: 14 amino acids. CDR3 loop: CASRSTGGAEKLFF. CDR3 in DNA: TGCGCCAGCAGATCGACGGGGGGGGCCGAAAAACTGTTTTTT. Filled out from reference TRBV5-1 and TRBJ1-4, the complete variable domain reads KAGVTQTPRYLIKTRGQQVTLSCSPISGHRSVSWYQQTPGQGLQFLFEYFSETQRNKGNFPGRFSGRQFSNSRSEMNVSTLELGDSALYLCASRSTGGAEKLFFGSGTQLSVL.

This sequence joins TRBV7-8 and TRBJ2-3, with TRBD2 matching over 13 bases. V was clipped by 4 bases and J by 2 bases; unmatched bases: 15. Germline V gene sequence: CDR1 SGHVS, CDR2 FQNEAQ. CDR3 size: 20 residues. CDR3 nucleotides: TGTGCCAGCAGCTGGAGGATGGGGCCGGGACTAGCGGGAACCACAGATACGCAGTATTTT. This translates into CASSWRMGPGLAGTTDTQYF.

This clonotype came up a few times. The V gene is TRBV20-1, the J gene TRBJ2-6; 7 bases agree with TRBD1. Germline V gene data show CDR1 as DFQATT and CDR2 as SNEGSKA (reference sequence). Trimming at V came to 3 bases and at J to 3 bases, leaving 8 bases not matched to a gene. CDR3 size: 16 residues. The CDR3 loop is CSARPSDRVGANVLTF. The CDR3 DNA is TGCAGTGCTAGGCCTTCTGACAGGGTTGGGGCCAACGTCCTGACTTTC.

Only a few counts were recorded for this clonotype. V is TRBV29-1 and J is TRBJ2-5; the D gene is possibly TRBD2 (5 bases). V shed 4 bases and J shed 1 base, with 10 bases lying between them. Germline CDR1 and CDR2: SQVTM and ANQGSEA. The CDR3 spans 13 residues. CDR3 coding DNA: TGCAGCGTTGTTGTGGGAGCCCAAGAGACCCAGTACTTC. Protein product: CSVVVGAQETQYF.

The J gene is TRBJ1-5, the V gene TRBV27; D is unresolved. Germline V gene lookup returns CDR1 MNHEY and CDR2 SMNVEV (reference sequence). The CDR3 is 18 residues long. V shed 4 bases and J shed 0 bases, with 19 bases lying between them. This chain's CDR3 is CASSSPGVGLYSNQPQHF. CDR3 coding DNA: TGTGCCAGCAGTTCACCTGGGGTAGGCTTATATAGCAATCAGCCCCAGCATTTT.

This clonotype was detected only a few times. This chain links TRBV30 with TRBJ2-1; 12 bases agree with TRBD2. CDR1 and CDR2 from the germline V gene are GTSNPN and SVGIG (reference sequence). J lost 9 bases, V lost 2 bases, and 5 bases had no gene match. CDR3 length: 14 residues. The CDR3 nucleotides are TGTGCCTGGAGTTCTAGCGGGAGGGGGGGTGAGCAGTTCTTC. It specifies CAWSSSGRGGEQFF.

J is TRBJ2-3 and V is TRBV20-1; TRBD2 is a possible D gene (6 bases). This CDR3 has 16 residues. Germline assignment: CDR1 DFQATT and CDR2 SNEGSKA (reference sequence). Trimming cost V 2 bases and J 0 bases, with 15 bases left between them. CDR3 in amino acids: CSARKILGGSTDTQYF. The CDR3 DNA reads TGCAGTGCTAGAAAAATCCTGGGGGGTAGCACAGATACGCAGTATTTT.

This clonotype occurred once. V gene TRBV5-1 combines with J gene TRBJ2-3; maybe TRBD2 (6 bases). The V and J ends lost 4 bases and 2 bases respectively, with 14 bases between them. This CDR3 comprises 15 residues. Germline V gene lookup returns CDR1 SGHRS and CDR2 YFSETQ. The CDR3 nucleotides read TGCGCCAGCAGCACAAGCAGGAGGGCCACAGATACGCAGTATTTT. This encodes CASSTSRRATDTQYF.

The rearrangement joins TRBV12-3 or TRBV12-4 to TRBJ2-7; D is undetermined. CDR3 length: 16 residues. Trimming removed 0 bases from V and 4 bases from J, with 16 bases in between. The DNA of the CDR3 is TGTGCCAGCAGTTTAGCTATCGGGTCGGATTTGTACGAGCAGTACGTC. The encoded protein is CASSLAIGSDLYEQYV.

The CDR3 DNA follows: TGTGCCAGCAGGAGGGGTGGTCCCCACCAAGAGACCCAGTACTTC. Protein sequence: CASRRGGPHQETQYF. This sequence joins TRBV12-3 or TRBV12-4 and TRBJ2-5, with D perhaps TRBD1 or TRBD2 (5 bases each). The CDR3 runs 15 residues. Trimming left V 6 bases short and J 0 bases short, with 14 bases between.